The following is a T cell receptor (beta chain) sequence with its context. What this receptor recognizes is not known. Base-call qualities are not available, and no considerably larger clone is one nucleotide away. Normal lung samples were non-adjacent lung tissue taken as far from the tumour as possible, at least 3 cm away, from the same patient. Frozen aliquots of unsorted single-cell suspensions were used for genomic DNA extraction with the QIAamp DNA kit. Tissues arrived within 2 hours after resection and were immediately processed into single-cell suspensions. Tissue was broken up mechanically, digested enzymatically with DNase I, collagenase I and hyaluronidase for under 35 minutes at 37 degrees C, and then filtered and RBC-lysed. This sample stems from a study of immune cell composition in non-small cell lung cancer (dated by TCRdb to 2016 to 2017). For the wider study: Histologic subtype was assigned using H&E plus p63, CK5, Napsin A and TTF-1 immunohistochemistry, mainly lung adenocarcinoma or squamous cell carcinoma. Adaptive Biotechnologies TCR-beta sequencing was carried out on some 32 paired NSCLC tumour and non-adjacent lung specimens, as well as on 26 tumour-only specimens. In supplementary cohort #1, which comprised roughly 11 lung adenocarcinoma cases, paired tumour/lung TCR-beta sequencing was performed and TIL populations were generated so that tumour reactivity could be assessed. A few tumour specimens with TCR-beta data were of rare histological subtypes and were excluded from the subtype comparisons.

General findings and caveats noted by the study authors: No significant correlation was found between smoking pack-years and tumour TCR-beta clonality. Tumour-associated clones >0.5% occurred in nearly half of NSCLC cases: under 40% of adenocarcinomas versus about 80% of squamous carcinomas. Across more than 9 adenocarcinoma cases, TIL tumour reactivity correlated strongly with maximal tumour-associated clone frequency but not with overall clonality. The reactivity cohort contained only 10 cases, and the tumour-reactive clones were not shown to have sequences in common with the dominant in vivo tumour-associated clones.

A two-step multiplex PCR amplified TCR-beta CDR3 regions from genomic DNA, and the second step of the PCR added Illumina-compatible adaptors. TCR-beta immunosequencing was carried out on an Illumina platform through the commercial immunoSEQ service. The published analysis was carried out like this. Two measures summarised the repertoires: productive clonality, and Top 10 Clones, meaning the percentage of T-cell templates coming from the ten most frequent sequences. Productive clonality had a range of 0 to 1, where 1 means a monoclonal population. Sequences comprising at least 0.1% of tumour T-cell templates but absent from matched non-adjacent lung were defined as tumour-associated clones and were identified via log10 scatter plots. Analyses were done in GraphPad Prism7 and R, with Student's t-tests for two-group comparisons, ANOVA for stages, and linear regression for relationships. Imported from immuneACCESS, the table was reduced by TCRdb to in-frame sequences with V and J called. These copies leave out some clones; in studies compared against another copy, an unresolved V gene accounts for under half, and the cause of the remainder is not known. That table is the source of V, J and clone size, and D and trimming were worked out from the DNA. This sample has just under 2,000 clones in its table, and over 70% of those were observed once. Approximately 10% of the sample rests with the top ten.

Sequencing used non-adjacent lung tissue. The clonotype was recovered from a human donor with non-small cell lung cancer.

Here the CDR3 is given as CSVTSPTEAFF. The bases are TGCAGCGTTACCAGTCCCACTGAAGCTTTCTTT. The chain was built from TRBV29-1 and TRBJ1-1; confidence is insufficient to name the D gene. CDR1 and CDR2 are read off the germline V gene as SQVTM and ANQGSEA. Trimming takes 5 bases from V and 4 bases from J, and the germline ends sit 8 bases apart. The CDR3 sequence holds 11 residues, the cysteine and phenylalanine included. Left in the record is the CDR3 DNA by itself, 33 bases read in frame from the first base. Reference TRBV29-1 and TRBJ1-1 proteins supply the regions before and after the CDR3; the full variable domain is: SAVISQKPSRDICQRGTSLTIQCQVDSQVTMMFWYRQQPGQSLTLIATANQGSEATYESGFVIDKFPISRPNLTFSTLTVSNMSPEDSSIYLCSVTSPTEAFFGQGTRLTVV.